This T cell receptor (beta chain) was sequenced in a study of blood T cell repertoires in COVID-19. Study context: Samples representing acute and convalescent COVID-19 were sourced from the United States, Italy and Spain.

Using immunoSEQ multiplex PCR, the repertoire was profiled, and TCRdb retains in-frame clones only, with some absent. The sample shows approximately 200,000 clones, about 85% of them seen only once. Two negative PCRs, clearance, or symptom resolution had been documented for recovered Cohort 3 donors. The receptor's source is a man younger than 45 who had recovered from COVID-19. The sequencing sample was made of PBMCs or T cells enriched from blood (not recorded which).

In DNA form, the CDR3 reads TGTGCCTGGAGGAGGGGACAGGGACTATACGACGAGCAGTACTTC. The encoded protein is CAWRRGQGLYDEQYF. This sequence joins TRBV30 and TRBJ2-7; the match to TRBD1 covers 9 bases. CDR1 and CDR2 from the germline V gene are GTSNPN and SVGIG (reference sequence). This CDR3 comprises 15 residues. V trimming: 3 bases; J trimming: 5 bases; junction bases outside the gene matches: 11. The full variable domain, in which reference TRBV30 and TRBJ2-7 provide the parts outside the CDR3, is SQTIHQWPATLVQPVGSPLSLECTVEGTSNPNLYWYRQAAGRGLQLLFYSVGIGQISSEVPQNLSASRPQDRQFILSSKKLLLSDSGFYLCAWRRGQGLYDEQYFGPGTRLTVT.